The T cell receptor (beta chain) described here comes from a study of T cell repertoires in cytomegalovirus infection. Study at large: Indicated by public TCR beta signatures were CMV infection and matching HLA type.

MiXCR, run by TCRdb on the reads, gives a single entry per CDR3 protein. The table lists 740,000 or so distinct CDR3 sequences, roughly 36% of them singletons. Broader study findings: HLA-C-restricted, CMV-specific TCR beta clonotypes were dominant ex vivo. Cumulative public TCR beta family frequency identified carriers of CMV plus the relevant HLA.

This CDR3 is built from 12 residues. Germline V gene data show CDR1 as DFQATT and CDR2 as SNEGSKA (reference sequence). Between the trimmed V and J ends, which lost 6 bases and 5 bases, there was a span of 14 bases. This clonotype was found a few times. Its antigen is not known. The sequence derives from a human donor in good health (CMV status not recorded). Some clones in this sample may be carry-over from other donors' samples. Input material: PBMCs. The gene calls are TRBV20-1 and TRBJ2-7, with D unclear. CDR3 region: CSAARLANEQYF. The CDR3 bases are TGCAGTGCAGCCCGCCTCGCAAACGAGCAGTACTTC.